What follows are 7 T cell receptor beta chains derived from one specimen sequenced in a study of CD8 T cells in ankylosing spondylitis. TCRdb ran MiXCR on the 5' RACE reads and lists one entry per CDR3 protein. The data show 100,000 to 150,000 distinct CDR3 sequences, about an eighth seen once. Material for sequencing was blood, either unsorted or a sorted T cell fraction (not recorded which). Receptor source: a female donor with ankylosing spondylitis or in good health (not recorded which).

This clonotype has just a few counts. Here the CDR3 reads CSPIGPTRSRASYEQYF. The CDR3 DNA reads as TGCAGTCCAATAGGACCCACAAGGAGCAGGGCATCCTACGAGCAGTACTTC. The rearrangement uses TRBV20-1 and TRBJ2-7; TRBD1 might be the D (5 bases). V lost 8 bases to trimming and J lost 1 base, with 27 bases between them. From germline, CDR1 is DFQATT and CDR2 SNEGSKA (reference sequence). The CDR3 runs 17 residues.

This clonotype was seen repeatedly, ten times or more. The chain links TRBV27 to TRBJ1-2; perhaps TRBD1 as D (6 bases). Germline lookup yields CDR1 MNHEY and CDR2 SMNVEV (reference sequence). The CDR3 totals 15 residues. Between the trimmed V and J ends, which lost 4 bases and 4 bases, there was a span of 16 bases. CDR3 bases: TGTGCCAGCAGTTCAACCTCCGGGACATTCTATGGCTACACCTTC. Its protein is CASSSTSGTFYGYTF.

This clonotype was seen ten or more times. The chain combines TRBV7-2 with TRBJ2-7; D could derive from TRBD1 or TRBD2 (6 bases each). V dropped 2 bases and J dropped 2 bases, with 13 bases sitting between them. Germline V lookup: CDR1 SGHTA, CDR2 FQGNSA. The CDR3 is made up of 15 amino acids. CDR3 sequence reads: CASSLLAGTTYEQYF. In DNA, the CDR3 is TGTGCCAGCAGCTTACTGGCGGGGACAACCTACGAGCAGTACTTC.

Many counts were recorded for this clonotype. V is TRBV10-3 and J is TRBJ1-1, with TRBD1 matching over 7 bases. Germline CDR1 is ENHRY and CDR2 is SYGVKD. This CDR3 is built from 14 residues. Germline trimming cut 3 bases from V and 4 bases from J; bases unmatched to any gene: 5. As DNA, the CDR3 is TGTGCCATCAGTGAACCCACAGGGGCCACTGAAGCTTTCTTT. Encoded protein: CAISEPTGATEAFF.

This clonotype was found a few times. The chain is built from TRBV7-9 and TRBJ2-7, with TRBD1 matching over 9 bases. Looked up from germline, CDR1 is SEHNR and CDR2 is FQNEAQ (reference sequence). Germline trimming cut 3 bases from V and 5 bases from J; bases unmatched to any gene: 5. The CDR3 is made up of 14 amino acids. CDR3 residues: CASSLSGQGNEQYF. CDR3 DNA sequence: TGTGCCAGCAGCTTGTCGGGACAGGGAAACGAGCAGTACTTC.

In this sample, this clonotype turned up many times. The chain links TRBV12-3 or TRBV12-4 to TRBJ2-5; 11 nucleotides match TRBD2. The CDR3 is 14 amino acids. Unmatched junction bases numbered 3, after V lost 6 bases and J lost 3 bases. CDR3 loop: CASSQTSGKETQYF. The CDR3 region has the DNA TGTGCCAGCAGCCAGACTAGCGGGAAAGAGACCCAGTACTTC.

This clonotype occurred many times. The CDR3 nucleotides are TGCGCCAGCAGCTTTATGAGCTCCTACAATGAGCAGTTCTTC. The encoded protein is CASSFMSSYNEQFF. The V and J genes are TRBV5-1 and TRBJ2-1; unclear D gene. The CDR3 extends over 14 amino acids. Germline V gene sequence: CDR1 SGHRS, CDR2 YFSETQ. V shed 2 bases and J shed 0 bases, with 6 bases lying between them.